The 22 T cell receptor beta chains in this list originate from one sample, sequenced in a study of response to subunit inactivated influenza vaccine. MiXCR was run by TCRdb on the RT-PCR reads, yielding one entry per CDR3 protein. The top ten clones hold about a tenth of a sample with more than 600,000 distinct CDR3 sequences, less than 20% of them seen once. The sample in question was PBMCs from blood, obtained around 5 days after vaccination. The receptors derive from a man in his forties or fifties who received an inactivated influenza vaccine.

This clonotype was counted between two and nine times. This chain links TRBV7-2 with TRBJ2-5, with D unclear. The CDR3 runs to 13 residues. Germline values: CDR1 SGHTA, CDR2 FQGNSA. V lost 5 bases, J lost 4 bases, and 11 bases lay in between. This CDR3 reads CASSLRWGETQYF. The CDR3 bases are TGTGCCAGCAGCCTAAGATGGGGAGAGACCCAGTACTTC.

The rearrangement links TRBV29-1 to TRBJ1-2, with 7 bases that match TRBD1. With 6 bases clipped from V and 7 bases from J, the junction kept 11 bases outside the gene matches. CDR3 length equals 13 residues. CDR1 and CDR2 from the germline V gene are SQVTM and ANQGSEA. CDR3: CSVDLRQGSGYTF. The CDR3 DNA follows: TGCAGCGTAGACTTACGACAGGGCAGTGGCTACACCTTC.

There are many counts of this clonotype. This chain links TRBV20-1 with TRBJ2-3; tentatively, D is TRBD2 (5 bases). The V and J ends lost 3 bases and 4 bases respectively, with 11 bases between them. The CDR3 contains 13 residues. The germline gives CDR1 DFQATT, CDR2 SNEGSKA (reference sequence). CDR3 residues: CSASGEYADTQYF. CDR3 coding DNA: TGCAGTGCTAGCGGGGAATACGCAGATACGCAGTATTTT.

This rearrangement joins TRBV5-4 to TRBJ2-1; D remains unclear. The CDR3 length is 14 residues. Trimming stripped 0 bases from V and 4 bases from J, with 8 bases between. Germline CDR1 SGHNT, CDR2 YYREEE (reference sequence). The chain's CDR3 is CASSLGERYNEQFF. CDR3 DNA: TGTGCCAGCAGCTTGGGGGAAAGATACAATGAGCAGTTCTTC. Drawing the rest from reference TRBV5-4 and TRBJ2-1, the complete variable domain is ETGVTQSPTHLIKTRGQQVTLRCSSQSGHNTVSWYQQALGQGPQFIFQYYREEENGRGNFPPRFSGLQFPNYSSELNVNALELDDSALYLCASSLGERYNEQFFGPGTRLTVL.

This clonotype came up a few times. This chain joins TRBV7-9 and TRBJ2-5, with D perhaps TRBD2 (6 bases). V was shortened by 5 bases and J by 2 bases, with 12 bases between the two germline ends. The CDR3 is 14 residues long. Germline values: CDR1 SEHNR, CDR2 FQNEAQ (reference sequence). The CDR3 loop is CASSQFGLQETQYF. Here the CDR3 DNA reads TGTGCCAGCAGCCAGTTTGGACTACAAGAGACCCAGTACTTC.

This clonotype was counted between two and nine times. This chain uses TRBV7-6 with TRBJ2-6; TRBD2 agrees at 8 bases. The CDR3 spans 16 residues. Germline loops: CDR1 SGHVS, CDR2 FNYEAQ. V shed 4 bases and J 4 bases; nucleotides not matched to a gene: 6. CDR3 region: CASSSRSSGGANVLTF. As DNA, the CDR3 is TGTGCCAGCAGCTCTCGCTCTAGCGGGGGGGCCAACGTCCTGACTTTC.

This clonotype was seen a handful of times. The chain uses TRBV20-1 and TRBJ2-1; D may be TRBD1 (7 bases). In germline, CDR1 is DFQATT, CDR2 SNEGSKA (reference sequence). This CDR3 comprises 17 residues. Trimming stripped 6 bases from V and 2 bases from J, with 23 bases between. The CDR3 sequence: CSAHPPIQGRTYNEQFF. DNA for the CDR3: TGCAGTGCACATCCTCCTATACAGGGGAGGACCTACAATGAGCAGTTCTTC.

The V call is TRBV5-5, the J call TRBJ2-1; D gene unclear. Germline V gene data show CDR1 as SGHKS and CDR2 as YYEKEE (reference sequence). Trimming took off 1 base at V and 9 bases at J, with 17 bases between the two ends. CDR3 size: 15 residues. CDR3 in DNA: TGTGCCAGCAGCTTGAGGCGCGTTGTAGAGCGTGAGCAGTTCTTC. Its translation is CASSLRRVVEREQFF.

This clonotype has only a few counts. This chain connects TRBV5-5 to TRBJ2-7; no definite D call. V shed 0 bases and J shed 2 bases, with 9 bases lying between them. Germline assignment: CDR1 SGHKS and CDR2 YYEKEE (reference sequence). This CDR3 comprises 14 residues. The DNA of the CDR3 is TGTGCCAGCAGCTTGGCGGTAGAAGCCTACGAGCAGTACTTC. This translates into CASSLAVEAYEQYF.

This clonotype was counted at least ten times. The chain combines TRBV6-5 with TRBJ2-7; the match to TRBD1 covers 9 bases. The CDR3 is made up of 17 amino acids. Germline V gene lookup returns CDR1 MNHEY and CDR2 SVGAGI. V lost 0 bases and J lost 1; bases outside the gene matches: 7. The CDR3 sequence: CASSYSIATGGSYEQYF. CDR3 DNA: TGTGCCAGCAGTTACTCGATTGCGACAGGGGGTTCCTACGAGCAGTACTTC.

This clonotype was detected many times. V and J are TRBV7-2 and TRBJ2-5; 7 bases align to TRBD2. Per germline, CDR1 SGHTA and CDR2 FQGNSA. J lost 4 bases, V lost 6 bases, and 5 bases had no gene match. CDR3 length: 13 amino acids. The CDR3 DNA reads as TGTGCCAGCAGTTTATCGGGAGGAGAGACCCAGTACTTC. Its protein product is CASSLSGGETQYF.

In its sample, this clonotype was seen a few times. In nucleotides, the CDR3 is TGCGCCAGCAGCCAAGATTACGGCGGGAGGTACGAGCAGTACTTC. Its protein product is CASSQDYGGRYEQYF. The rearrangement links TRBV4-3 to TRBJ2-7, with 8 bases identical to TRBD2. Germline CDR1 LGHNA, CDR2 YSLEER. The CDR3 is made up of 15 amino acids. The V and J ends lost 0 bases and 4 bases, in that order; junction bases with no gene match: 5.

The rearrangement links TRBV12-3 or TRBV12-4 to TRBJ2-1; 7 nucleotides agree with TRBD2. The CDR3 totals 15 residues. The trim removed 7 bases at V and 3 bases at J, leaving 9 bases unmatched. The CDR3 sequence is CASTTGTIRYNEQFF. CDR3 DNA: TGTGCCAGCACCACCGGGACTATTCGCTACAATGAGCAGTTCTTC.

V gene TRBV7-2 combines with J gene TRBJ2-5; 8 positions match TRBD1. The CDR3 has 15 amino acids. Germline CDR1 is SGHTA and CDR2 is FQGNSA. Germline trimming cut 5 bases from V and 4 bases from J; bases unmatched to any gene: 9. The CDR3 DNA follows: TGTGCCAGCAGCCAACAGGGGGGTCTAAGAGAGACCCAGTACTTC. Translation: CASSQQGGLRETQYF.

This clonotype was detected a few times. The chain links TRBV14 to TRBJ2-1, with 8 bases that match TRBD2. V shed 1 base and J 4 bases; nucleotides not matched to a gene: 3. This CDR3 has 15 amino acids. In germline, CDR1 is SGHDN, CDR2 FVKESK. CDR3 residues: CASSQVTSAYNEQFF. The CDR3 coding sequence is TGTGCCAGCAGCCAAGTGACTAGCGCTTACAATGAGCAGTTCTTC.

V usage is TRBV7-9 and J usage is TRBJ1-1; 9 bases agree with TRBD1. Unmatched junction bases numbered 6, after V lost 3 bases and J lost 1 base. This CDR3 has 16 residues. The germline CDR1 and CDR2 sequences are SEHNR and FQNEAQ (reference sequence). The CDR3 DNA reads as TGTGCCAGCAGCTTTGAACCGGGACAGGGGAACACTGAAGCTTTCTTT. Its translation: CASSFEPGQGNTEAFF. The variable domain in full, completed from reference TRBV7-9 and TRBJ1-1, reads DTGVSQNPRHKITKRGQNVTFRCDPISEHNRLYWYRQTLGQGPEFLTYFQNEAQLEKSRLLSDRFSAERPKGSFSTLEIQRTEQGDSAMYLCASSFEPGQGNTEAFFGQGTRLTVV.

This clonotype occurred a few times. The genes are TRBV10-2 and TRBJ1-5; D ambiguous. The length of the CDR3 is 12 residues. Germline V gives CDR1 WSHSY, CDR2 SAAADI. The germline V and J ends were trimmed by 10 bases and 0 bases, with 7 bases remaining between them. The CDR3 reads CATDNSNQPQHF. CDR3 coding DNA: TGCGCCACCGATAATAGCAATCAGCCCCAGCATTTT.

This clonotype was counted ten times or more. For the CDR3, the DNA is TGTGCCAGCAGCTTAGTAAGGGCGGGTCGAGATACGCAGTATTTT. Translation: CASSLVRAGRDTQYF. The chain couples TRBV7-8 to TRBJ2-3; weak D call: TRBD2 (5 bases). The V gene lost 1 base and the J gene lost 5 bases, with 13 bases spanning the gap. This CDR3 spans 15 amino acids. Germline CDR1 SGHVS, CDR2 FQNEAQ. Full variable domain (rest looked up from reference TRBV7-8 and TRBJ2-3): GAGVSQSPRYKVAKRGQDVALRCDPISGHVSLFWYQQALGQGPEFLTYFQNEAQLDKSGLPSDRFFAERPEGSVSTLKIQRTQQEDSAVYLCASSLVRAGRDTQYFGPGTRLTVL.

The chain recombines TRBV21-1 with TRBJ2-3; TRBD1 is the table's D call, not checked against the DNA. TRBV21-1 is deemed a pseudogene. The CDR3 runs to 15 residues. Here the CDR3 reads CASSLKTDSTDTQYF. The CDR3 bases are TGTGCCAGCAGCCTGAAGACAGATAGCACAGATACGCAGTATTTT.

This clonotype was picked up a small number of times. The chain has TRBV10-3 and TRBJ2-7; D is possibly TRBD1 or TRBD2 (6 bases each). Germline values: CDR1 ENHRY, CDR2 SYGVKD. This CDR3 is 13 amino acids long. V lost 7 bases and J lost 6, with 16 bases in between. The CDR3 here is CAINGGTQGEQYF. In DNA, the CDR3 is TGTGCCATCAATGGGGGGACACAGGGCGAGCAGTACTTC.

This clonotype was counted only a few times. V gene TRBV4-2 combines with J gene TRBJ2-7, with 7 bases matching TRBD1. Unmatched junction bases numbered 6, after V lost 2 bases and J lost 5 bases. Germline V gene lookup returns CDR1 LGHNA and CDR2 YNFKEQ. The CDR3 spans 14 residues. The CDR3 DNA reads as TGTGCCAGCAGCCAATATACGACAGGGAACGAGCAGTACTTC. Amino acids: CASSQYTTGNEQYF.

This chain uses TRBV5-1 with TRBJ2-5; D might be TRBD1 (5 bases). This CDR3 is 19 amino acids long. Trimming took 0 bases from V and 4 from J, leaving 25 bases between them. The germline gives CDR1 SGHRS, CDR2 YFSETQ. CDR3 sequence reads: CASSLGLETTAWNRETQYF. The DNA of the CDR3 is TGCGCCAGCAGCTTGGGACTGGAAACGACAGCCTGGAATCGAGAGACCCAGTACTTC.